One and the same sample provided the 28 T cell receptor beta chains below, sequenced in a study of identical twins. TCRdb passed the 5' RACE reads through MiXCR, listing each CDR3 protein once. The data hold around 140,000 distinct CDR3 sequences, with approximately 3.5% observed a single time. Sequencing used memory T cells sorted from blood. These receptors were taken from a man younger than 35 in good health.

There are many counts of this clonotype. In this CDR3 the conserved last residue, phenylalanine or tryptophan, is missing, so a read error is likely. It is unclear where the CDR3 begins or ends on the DNA, so no DNA is shown, and the CDR3 is as TCRdb lists it. The chain combines TRBV24-1 with TRBJ1-2; the D call TRBD1 from the table was never checked on the DNA. The CDR3 comprises 10 residues, both ends counted. Germline V gene lookup returns CDR1 KGHDR and CDR2 SFDVKD. The CDR3 is CATSDLGGSS.

This clonotype has at least ten counts. The chain employs TRBV11-2 and TRBJ2-2, with D unresolved. Trimming took 4 bases from V and 7 from J, leaving 7 bases between them. Germline-derived CDR1 and CDR2 are SGHAT and FQNNGV. The CDR3 sequence is 12 residues long. The CDR3 is CASSSSVGELFF. In DNA form, the CDR3 reads TGTGCCAGCAGCTCGTCCGTCGGGGAGCTGTTTTTT.

This clonotype was seen at least ten times. The CDR3 reads CASSLGRSGSVGDYEQYF. For the CDR3, the DNA is TGTGCCAGCAGCTTAGGTCGTAGCGGGAGCGTGGGGGACTACGAGCAGTACTTC. The J gene is TRBJ2-7, the V gene TRBV11-1, with 9 positions matching TRBD2. The germline V gene has CDR1 SGHAT and CDR2 FQDESV (reference sequence). This CDR3 is 18 amino acids long. The J segment lost 3 bases and the V segment lost 1 base, leaving 13 bases of the junction unmatched.

Ten or more counts support this clonotype. The chain recombines TRBV12-3 or TRBV12-4 with TRBJ2-1; D perhaps matches TRBD2 (5 bases). V shed 6 bases and J shed 3 bases, with 12 bases lying between them. CDR3 length: 14 amino acids. CDR3 region: CASRKTGGYNEQFF. For the CDR3, the DNA is TGTGCCAGCAGGAAGACTGGAGGCTACAATGAGCAGTTCTTC.

This clonotype was observed at least ten times. The J gene is TRBJ1-2, the V gene TRBV5-1; D remains ambiguous. The CDR3 covers 16 residues. Germline loops: CDR1 SGHRS, CDR2 YFSETQ. V shed 4 bases and J shed 4 bases, with 20 bases lying between them. CDR3 protein: CASSNGVSGGTYGYTF. The CDR3 region has the DNA TGCGCCAGCAGCAATGGGGTCTCAGGCGGTACCTATGGCTACACCTTC.

This clonotype has a count of ten or more. CDR3: CASNRENIQYF. CDR3 DNA sequence: TGTGCCAGCAACAGGGAAAACATTCAGTACTTC. The chain uses TRBV2 and TRBJ2-4, with D possibly being TRBD1 (6 bases). The CDR3 length is 11 residues. V was trimmed by 7 bases and J by 5 bases, leaving 6 bases between them. Germline CDR1 SNHLY, CDR2 FYNNEI.

This clonotype was seen repeatedly, ten times or more. V usage is TRBV18 and J usage is TRBJ2-1; D gene ambiguous. Trimming took off 3 bases at V and 4 bases at J, with 13 bases between the two ends. The CDR3 runs to 15 residues. The V gene's germline CDR1 is KGHSH and CDR2 LQKENI. The CDR3 reads CASSPWSATYNEQFF. CDR3 DNA sequence: TGTGCCAGCTCACCCTGGAGCGCTACTTACAATGAGCAGTTCTTC.

This clonotype was seen ten or more times. The chain employs TRBV15 and TRBJ2-5, with 9 bases matching TRBD1. CDR1 LNHNV and CDR2 YYDKDF come from the germline V gene (reference sequence). Trimming took 1 base from V and 5 from J; bases not matched to a gene: 5. This CDR3 has 15 residues. The CDR3 loop reads CATSRGNGQGETQYF. In DNA, the CDR3 is TGTGCCACCAGCAGAGGGAACGGACAGGGGGAGACCCAGTACTTC.

This clonotype was counted many times. The gene calls are TRBV12-3 or TRBV12-4 and TRBJ1-5; possibly TRBD1 for D (6 bases). V lost 6 bases to trimming and J lost 5 bases, with 20 bases between them. The CDR3 consists of 16 residues. The CDR3 bases are TGTGCCAGCAGCTCGTCCGCAGGGGTTGCTTATCAGCCCCAGCATTTT. It encodes CASSSSAGVAYQPQHF.

This clonotype was seen ten or more times. The chain is built from TRBV10-3 and TRBJ2-5; TRBD1 is a possible D gene (5 bases). Germline CDR1 is ENHRY and CDR2 is SYGVKD. CDR3 length equals 14 residues. V gave up 6 bases and J gave up 3 bases, with 14 bases separating them. The CDR3 region is CAISAGQGEETQYF. The CDR3 DNA follows: TGTGCCATCAGCGCAGGTCAGGGCGAAGAGACCCAGTACTTC.

V is TRBV19 and J is TRBJ2-1; D is perhaps TRBD2 (5 bases). Per germline, CDR1 LNHDA and CDR2 SQIVND (reference sequence). The CDR3 spans 17 residues. V gave up 4 bases and J gave up 0 bases, with 16 bases separating them. As DNA, the CDR3 is TGTGCCAGTAGTACCCCGAGATTAGCGAGCTCCTACAATGAGCAGTTCTTC. Translating it yields CASSTPRLASSYNEQFF.

This clonotype was observed a handful of times. The J gene is TRBJ2-3, the V gene TRBV4-2; 10 nucleotides line up with TRBD2. Germline CDR1 LGHNA, CDR2 YNFKEQ. Trimming took 0 bases from V and 3 from J; bases not matched to a gene: 12. The CDR3 contains 19 residues. This CDR3 reads CASSQDLRSGRARTDTQYF. The CDR3 nucleotides read TGTGCCAGCAGCCAAGATCTGCGAAGCGGGAGGGCCCGAACAGATACGCAGTATTTT.

This clonotype was counted only a few times. The chain recombines TRBV3-1 with TRBJ2-7, with 9 nucleotides matching TRBD1. The germline V gene encodes CDR1 LGHDT and CDR2 YNNKEL (reference sequence). The CDR3 contains 14 residues. V dropped 4 bases and J dropped 4; count of bases not matched to a gene: 5. The CDR3 here is CASSRSGTGYEQYF. CDR3 bases: TGTGCCAGCAGCCGCTCCGGGACAGGGTACGAGCAGTACTTC.

This clonotype appeared a few times. The V call is TRBV29-1, the J call TRBJ2-3, with D perhaps TRBD2 (6 bases). Germline V gene data show CDR1 as SQVTM and CDR2 as ANQGSEA. The V end lost 7 bases, the J end lost 2 bases, and 19 bases lay between the germline ends. This CDR3 contains 15 residues. CDR3 residues: CSAPVGGRNTDTQYF. CDR3 sequence (DNA): TGCAGCGCCCCCGTCGGGGGTAGGAACACAGATACGCAGTATTTT.

There are many counts of this clonotype. This chain joins TRBV6-2 or TRBV6-3 and TRBJ1-1; 9 bases are shared with TRBD1. V lost 4 bases, J lost 1 base, and 1 base stayed unmatched. This CDR3 has 14 amino acids. Germline-derived CDR1 and CDR2 are MNHEY and SVGEGT. CDR3 residues: CASSWTGANTEAFF. The DNA of the CDR3 is TGTGCCAGCAGTTGGACAGGGGCGAACACTGAAGCTTTCTTT.

This clonotype was observed at least ten times. The chain is built from TRBV20-1 and TRBJ2-3, with D unresolved. The CDR3 totals 15 residues. Germline V CDR1 and CDR2: DFQATT, SNEGSKA (reference sequence). The V gene lost 0 bases and the J gene lost 0 bases, with 10 bases spanning the gap. CDR3 residues: CSARDASTSTDTQYF. As DNA, the CDR3 is TGCAGTGCTAGAGATGCCAGTACTAGCACAGATACGCAGTATTTT.

At least ten counts were recorded for this clonotype. V gene TRBV12-3 or TRBV12-4 combines with J gene TRBJ2-1; 9 nucleotides align to TRBD2. Losses at the gene ends were 6 bases for V and 9 bases for J; bases not matched to a gene: 9. This CDR3 has 14 residues. Written as DNA, the CDR3 is TGTGCCAGCAGGCTGAGCGGGAGGAGGGGTGAGCAGTTCTTC. Protein sequence: CASRLSGRRGEQFF.

This clonotype has just a few counts. J is TRBJ1-2 and V is TRBV11-1, with 8 positions matching TRBD1. The CDR3 is 14 amino acids. Germline V gene data show CDR1 as SGHAT and CDR2 as FQDESV (reference sequence). Trimming removed 3 bases from V and 4 bases from J; junction bases left unmatched: 4. CDR3 sequence reads: CASSFGQGPYGYTF. In DNA, the CDR3 is TGTGCCAGCAGCTTTGGACAGGGACCCTATGGCTACACCTTC.

This clonotype was found many times. The rearrangement uses TRBV29-1 and TRBJ2-1; TRBD2 matches at 8 bases. The CDR3 is 14 amino acids. The J segment lost 9 bases and the V segment lost 3 bases, leaving 10 bases of the junction unmatched. Germline V CDR1 and CDR2: SQVTM, ANQGSEA. The CDR3 nucleotides are TGCAGCGTTGATAGTCCTATGGCGGGAGGTGAGCAGTTCTTC. As protein: CSVDSPMAGGEQFF.

This clonotype showed up many times. The J gene is TRBJ2-1, the V gene TRBV4-2; D is unresolved. CDR3 length equals 16 residues. Germline values: CDR1 LGHNA, CDR2 YNFKEQ. Trimming cost V 0 bases and J 1 base, with 10 bases left between them. CDR3 bases: TGTGCCAGCAGCCAAGATAGGCTGTCGTCCTACAATGAGCAGTTCTTC. Translating gives CASSQDRLSSYNEQFF.

This clonotype occurred many times. V usage is TRBV20-1 and J usage is TRBJ2-2; D is possibly TRBD1 or TRBD2 (5 bases each). This CDR3 comprises 15 residues. Germline loops: CDR1 DFQATT, CDR2 SNEGSKA (reference sequence). With 0 bases removed from V and 4 bases from J, the gap between germline ends came to 12 bases. The CDR3 loop reads CSARDRTGPTGELFF. In DNA form, the CDR3 reads TGCAGTGCTAGAGATCGAACGGGACCCACCGGGGAGCTGTTTTTT.

This clonotype occurred many times. The chain uses TRBV10-3 and TRBJ2-3, with D perhaps matching TRBD1 or TRBD2 (5 bases each). This CDR3 has 13 residues. V lost 11 bases and J 2 bases, leaving 14 bases between the germline ends. CDR1 and CDR2 from the germline V gene are ENHRY and SYGVKD. The DNA of the CDR3 is TGTGCCTCAACCCCAGGGACCACAGATACGCAGTATTTT. This gives the protein CASTPGTTDTQYF.

In its sample, this clonotype was seen many times. This rearrangement joins TRBV5-6 to TRBJ2-1; weak D call: TRBD1 (5 bases). The germline V and J ends were trimmed by 1 base and 2 bases, with 10 bases remaining between them. The V gene's germline CDR1 is SGHDT and CDR2 YYEEEE. This CDR3 has 15 amino acids. The CDR3 DNA is TGTGCCAGCAGCTTGTTCAGGACAACCTACAATGAGCAGTTCTTC. This gives the protein CASSLFRTTYNEQFF.

In its sample, this clonotype was seen many times. The chain has TRBV20-1 and TRBJ1-2, with D uncertain. The ends were cut back, 0 bases at V and 4 bases at J, with 18 bases in the middle. This CDR3 spans 16 amino acids. Germline assignment: CDR1 DFQATT and CDR2 SNEGSKA (reference sequence). In DNA form, the CDR3 reads TGCAGTGCTAGAGATAGCGGGCGGTCTCACCGCTATGGCTACACCTTC. It codes for CSARDSGRSHRYGYTF.

This clonotype was observed a few times. The chain uses TRBV29-1 and TRBJ2-5; possible D gene TRBD1, 5 bases. This CDR3 region has 12 residues. Germline V lookup: CDR1 SQVTM, CDR2 ANQGSEA. Trimming took off 4 bases at V and 4 bases at J, with 10 bases between the two ends. CDR3 in amino acids: CSVVRVLETQYF. Here the CDR3 DNA reads TGCAGCGTTGTCAGGGTTCTAGAGACCCAGTACTTC.

This clonotype was counted many times. The chain employs TRBV7-3 and TRBJ1-1; the D gene is possibly TRBD1 (5 bases). The CDR3 has 13 residues. V was cut by 4 bases and J by 6 bases, with 12 bases left in between. Per germline, CDR1 SGHTA and CDR2 FQGTGA. CDR3 loop: CASSSTLTAEAFF. Here the CDR3 DNA reads TGTGCCAGCAGCTCCACCCTGACAGCTGAAGCTTTCTTT.

This clonotype was counted ten times or more. V is TRBV20-1 and J is TRBJ2-7, with 9 bases matching TRBD2. Trimming took 0 bases from V and 2 from J; bases not matched to a gene: 2. Germline loops: CDR1 DFQATT, CDR2 SNEGSKA (reference sequence). This CDR3 is 14 amino acids long. Here the CDR3 DNA reads TGCAGTGCTAGAGACGCGGGAGGGACCTACGAGCAGTACTTC. This translates into CSARDAGGTYEQYF.

This clonotype showed up many times. The chain links TRBV5-1 to TRBJ2-1; 11 bases agree with TRBD2. V trimming: 4 bases; J trimming: 6 bases; junction bases outside the gene matches: 6. CDR3 length equals 15 residues. Germline V gene sequence: CDR1 SGHRS, CDR2 YFSETQ. The CDR3 DNA is TGCGCCAGCAGCCCAACTAGCGGGAGAATCAATGAGCAGTTCTTC. Residues: CASSPTSGRINEQFF.